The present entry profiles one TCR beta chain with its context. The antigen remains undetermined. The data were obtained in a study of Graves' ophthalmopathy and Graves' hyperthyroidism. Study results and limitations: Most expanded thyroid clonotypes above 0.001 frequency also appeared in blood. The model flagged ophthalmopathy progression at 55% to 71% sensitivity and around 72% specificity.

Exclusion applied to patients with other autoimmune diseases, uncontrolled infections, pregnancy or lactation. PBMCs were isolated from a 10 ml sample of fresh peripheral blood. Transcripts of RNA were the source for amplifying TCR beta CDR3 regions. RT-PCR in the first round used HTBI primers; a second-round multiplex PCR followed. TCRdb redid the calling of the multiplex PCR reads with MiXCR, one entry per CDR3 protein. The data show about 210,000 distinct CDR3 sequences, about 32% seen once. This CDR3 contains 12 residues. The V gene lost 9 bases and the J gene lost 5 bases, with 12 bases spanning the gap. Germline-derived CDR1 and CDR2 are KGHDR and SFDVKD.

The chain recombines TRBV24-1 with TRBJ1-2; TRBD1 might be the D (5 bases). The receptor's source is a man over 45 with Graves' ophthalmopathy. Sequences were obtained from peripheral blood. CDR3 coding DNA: TGTGCCACCTGGGACGGCCTATATGGCTACACCTTC. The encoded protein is CATWDGLYGYTF.